This T cell receptor (beta chain) originates from a study of spatial heterogeneity in lung cancer. MiXCR was run by TCRdb on the 5' RACE reads, yielding one entry per CDR3 protein. This sample has about 5,700 distinct CDR3 sequences, with roughly 13% found just once. This clonotype was seen many times. Antigen unknown. Time point denoted: sample taken at primary tumor resection. Per the germline V gene, CDR1 is SGHTA and CDR2 is FQGNSA. V shed 5 bases and J 2 bases; nucleotides not matched to a gene: 12. CDR3 length equals 17 residues. Findings and limits, study-wide: For expanded intratumoral alpha and beta TCRs, counts tracked tumor mutation counts.

The TCR was taken from a female donor with early-stage non-small cell lung cancer. The V and J genes are TRBV7-2 and TRBJ2-1; 7 bases are a match to TRBD2. The sequencing used lung tumor tissue, collected at surgery. The CDR3 nucleotides are TGTGCCAGCAGCCGAAGCGGGATAGTAATGCCCTACAATGAGCAGTTCTTC. Amino acid sequence: CASSRSGIVMPYNEQFF.